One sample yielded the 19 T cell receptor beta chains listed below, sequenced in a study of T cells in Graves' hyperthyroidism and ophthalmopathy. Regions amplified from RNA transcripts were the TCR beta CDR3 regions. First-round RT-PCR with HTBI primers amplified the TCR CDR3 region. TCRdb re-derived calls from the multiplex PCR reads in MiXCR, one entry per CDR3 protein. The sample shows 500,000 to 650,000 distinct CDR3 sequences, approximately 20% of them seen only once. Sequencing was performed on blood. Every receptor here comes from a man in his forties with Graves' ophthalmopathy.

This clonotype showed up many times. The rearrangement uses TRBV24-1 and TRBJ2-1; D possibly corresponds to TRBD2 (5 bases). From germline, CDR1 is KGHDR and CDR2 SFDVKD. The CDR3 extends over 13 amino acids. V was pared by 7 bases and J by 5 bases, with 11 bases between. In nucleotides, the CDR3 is TGTGCCACCAGCACTCCGGGGAACAATGAGCAGTTCTTC. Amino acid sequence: CATSTPGNNEQFF.

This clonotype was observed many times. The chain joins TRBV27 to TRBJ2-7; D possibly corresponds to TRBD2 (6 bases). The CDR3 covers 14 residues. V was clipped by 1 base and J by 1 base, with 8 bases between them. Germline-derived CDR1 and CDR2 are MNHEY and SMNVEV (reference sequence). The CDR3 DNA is TGTGCCAGCAGTTTATGGCGGGGTTCCTACGAGCAGTACTTC. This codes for CASSLWRGSYEQYF.

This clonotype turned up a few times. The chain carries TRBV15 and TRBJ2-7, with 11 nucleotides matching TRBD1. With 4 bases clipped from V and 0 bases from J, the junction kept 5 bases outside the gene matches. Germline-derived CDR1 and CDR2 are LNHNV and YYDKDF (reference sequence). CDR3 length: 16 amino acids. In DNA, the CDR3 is TGTGCCACCAGCACCGGGACAGGGGGTAGCTCCTACGAGCAGTACTTC. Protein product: CATSTGTGGSSYEQYF. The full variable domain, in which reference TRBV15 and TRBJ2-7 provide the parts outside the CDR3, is DAMVIQNPRYQVTQFGKPVTLSCSQTLNHNVMYWYQQKSSQAPKLLFHYYDKDFNNEADTPDNFQSRRPNTSFCFLDIRSPGLGDTAMYLCATSTGTGGSSYEQYFGPGTRLTVT.

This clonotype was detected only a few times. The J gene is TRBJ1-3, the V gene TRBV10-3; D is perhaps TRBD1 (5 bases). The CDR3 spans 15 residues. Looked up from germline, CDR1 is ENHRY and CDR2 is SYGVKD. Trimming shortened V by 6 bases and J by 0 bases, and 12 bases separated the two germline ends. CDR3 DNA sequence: TGTGCCATCAGGGGGACGGGAGGCTCTGGAAACACCATATATTTT. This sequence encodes CAIRGTGGSGNTIYF.

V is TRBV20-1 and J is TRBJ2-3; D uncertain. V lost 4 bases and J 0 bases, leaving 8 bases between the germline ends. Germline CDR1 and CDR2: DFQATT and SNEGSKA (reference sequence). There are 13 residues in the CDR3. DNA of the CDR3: TGCAGTGCTACATTCTCGAGCACAGATACGCAGTATTTT. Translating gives CSATFSSTDTQYF.

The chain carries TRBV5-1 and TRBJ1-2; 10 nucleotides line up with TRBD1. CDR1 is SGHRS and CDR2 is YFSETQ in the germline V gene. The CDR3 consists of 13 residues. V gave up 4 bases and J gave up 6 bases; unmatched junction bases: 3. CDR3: CASSTGTGDGYTF. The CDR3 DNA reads TGCGCCAGCAGCACGGGGACAGGGGATGGCTACACCTTC.

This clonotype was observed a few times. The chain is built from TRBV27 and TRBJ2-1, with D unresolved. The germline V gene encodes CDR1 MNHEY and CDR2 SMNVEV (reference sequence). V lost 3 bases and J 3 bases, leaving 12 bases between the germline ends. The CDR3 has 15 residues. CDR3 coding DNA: TGTGCCAGCAGTTTCGGGTTCCCCCTCTACAATGAGCAGTTCTTC. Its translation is CASSFGFPLYNEQFF.

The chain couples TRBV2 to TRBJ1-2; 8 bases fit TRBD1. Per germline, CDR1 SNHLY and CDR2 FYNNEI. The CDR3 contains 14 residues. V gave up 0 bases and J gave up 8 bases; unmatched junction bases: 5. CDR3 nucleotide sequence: TGTGCCAGCAGTGAAGCGGACAGGGTCCGCGGCTACACCTTC. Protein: CASSEADRVRGYTF. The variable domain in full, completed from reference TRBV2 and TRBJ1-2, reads EPEVTQTPSHQVTQMGQEVILRCVPISNHLYFYWYRQILGQKVEFLVSFYNNEISEKSEIFDDQFSVERPDGSNFTLKIRSTKLEDSAMYFCASSEADRVRGYTFGSGTRLTVV.

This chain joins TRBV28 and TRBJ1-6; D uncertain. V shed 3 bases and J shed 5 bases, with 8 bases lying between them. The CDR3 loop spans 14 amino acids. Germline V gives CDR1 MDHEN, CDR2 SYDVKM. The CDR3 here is CASSFRQNNSPLHF. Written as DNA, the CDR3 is TGTGCCAGCAGTTTTAGACAAAATAATTCACCCCTCCACTTT.

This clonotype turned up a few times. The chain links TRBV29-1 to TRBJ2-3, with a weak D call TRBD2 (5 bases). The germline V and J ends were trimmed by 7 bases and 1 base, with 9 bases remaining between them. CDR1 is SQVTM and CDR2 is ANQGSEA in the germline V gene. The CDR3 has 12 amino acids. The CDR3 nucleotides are TGCAGCGGGAGGACGGGCACAGATACGCAGTATTTT. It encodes CSGRTGTDTQYF.

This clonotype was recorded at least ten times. As DNA, the CDR3 is TGTGCCAGCACTACTCGTGATCGGGTATTGTCAGTGAATGAGCAGTTCTTC. Translated, it gives CASTTRDRVLSVNEQFF. The chain combines TRBV12-3 or TRBV12-4 with TRBJ2-1; D gene uncertain. V shed 7 bases and J shed 7 bases, with 26 bases lying between them. This CDR3 comprises 17 residues.

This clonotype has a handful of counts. The CDR3 DNA follows: TGTGCCAGCAGCCAAGGGGATAGGGGGCGCGGTGAAAAACTGTTTTTT. Translating gives CASSQGDRGRGEKLFF. The gene calls are TRBV3-1 and TRBJ1-4; 7 bases are shared with TRBD1. Germline V gives CDR1 LGHDT, CDR2 YNNKEL (reference sequence). This CDR3 has 16 residues. The V gene end was trimmed by 1 base and the J gene end by 7 bases; junction bases not matched to a gene: 9.

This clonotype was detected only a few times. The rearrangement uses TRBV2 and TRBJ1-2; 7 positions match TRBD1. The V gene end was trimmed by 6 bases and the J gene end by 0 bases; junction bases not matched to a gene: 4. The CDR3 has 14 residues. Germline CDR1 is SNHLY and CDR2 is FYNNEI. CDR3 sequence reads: CASRRDSANYGYTF. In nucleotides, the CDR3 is TGTGCCAGCAGGAGGGACAGCGCTAACTATGGCTACACCTTC. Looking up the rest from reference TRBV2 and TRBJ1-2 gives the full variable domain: EPEVTQTPSHQVTQMGQEVILRCVPISNHLYFYWYRQILGQKVEFLVSFYNNEISEKSEIFDDQFSVERPDGSNFTLKIRSTKLEDSAMYFCASRRDSANYGYTFGSGTRLTVV.

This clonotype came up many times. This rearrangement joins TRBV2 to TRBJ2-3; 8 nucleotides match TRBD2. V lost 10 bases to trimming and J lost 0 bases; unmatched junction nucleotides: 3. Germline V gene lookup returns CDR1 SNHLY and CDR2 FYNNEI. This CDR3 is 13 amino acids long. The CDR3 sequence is CATLAGSTDTQYF. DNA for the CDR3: TGTGCCACCTTAGCGGGGAGCACAGATACGCAGTATTTT.

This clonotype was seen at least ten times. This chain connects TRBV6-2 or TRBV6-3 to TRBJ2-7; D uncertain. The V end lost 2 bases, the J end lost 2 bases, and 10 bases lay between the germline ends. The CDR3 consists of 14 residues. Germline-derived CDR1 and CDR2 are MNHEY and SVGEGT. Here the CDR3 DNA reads TGTGCCAGCAGTTACCTGGACCTAGCCTACGAGCAGTACTTC. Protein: CASSYLDLAYEQYF.

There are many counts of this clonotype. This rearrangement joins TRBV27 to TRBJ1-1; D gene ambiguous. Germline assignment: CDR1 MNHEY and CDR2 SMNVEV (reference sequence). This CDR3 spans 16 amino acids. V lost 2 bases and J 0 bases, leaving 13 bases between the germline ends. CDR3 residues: CASSLDSARLNTEAFF. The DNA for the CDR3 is TGTGCCAGCAGTTTAGATAGCGCCCGTTTGAACACTGAAGCTTTCTTT.

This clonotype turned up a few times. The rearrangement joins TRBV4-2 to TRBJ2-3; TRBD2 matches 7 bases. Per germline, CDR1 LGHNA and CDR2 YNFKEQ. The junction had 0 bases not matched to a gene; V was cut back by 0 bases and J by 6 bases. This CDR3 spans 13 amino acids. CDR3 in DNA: TGTGCCAGCAGCCAAGAGGGGGGGGATACGCAGTATTTT. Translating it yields CASSQEGGDTQYF.

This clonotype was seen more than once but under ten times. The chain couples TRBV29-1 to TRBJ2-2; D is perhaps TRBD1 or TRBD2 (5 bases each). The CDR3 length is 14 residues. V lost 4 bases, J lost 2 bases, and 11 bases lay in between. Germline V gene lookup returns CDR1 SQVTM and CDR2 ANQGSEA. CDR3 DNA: TGCAGCGTTGCCCAGGGAGACAACACCGGGGAGCTGTTTTTT. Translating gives CSVAQGDNTGELFF.

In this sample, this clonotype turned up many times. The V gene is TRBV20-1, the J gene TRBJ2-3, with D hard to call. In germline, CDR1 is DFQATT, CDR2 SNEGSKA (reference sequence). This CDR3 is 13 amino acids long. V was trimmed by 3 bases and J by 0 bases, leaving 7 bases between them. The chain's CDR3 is CSARTRSTDTQYF. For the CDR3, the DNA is TGCAGTGCTAGGACCCGGAGCACAGATACGCAGTATTTT.